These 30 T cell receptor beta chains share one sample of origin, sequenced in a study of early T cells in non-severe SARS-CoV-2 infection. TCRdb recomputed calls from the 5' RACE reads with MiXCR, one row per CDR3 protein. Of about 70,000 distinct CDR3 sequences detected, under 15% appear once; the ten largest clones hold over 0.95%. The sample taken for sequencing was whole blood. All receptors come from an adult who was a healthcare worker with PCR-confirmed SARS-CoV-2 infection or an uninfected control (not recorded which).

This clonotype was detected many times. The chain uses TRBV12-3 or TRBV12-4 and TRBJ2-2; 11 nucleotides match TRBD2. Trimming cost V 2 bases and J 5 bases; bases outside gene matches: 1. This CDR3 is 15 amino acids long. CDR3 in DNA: TGTGCCAGCAGTTTACGGACTAGCGGGACCGGGGAGCTGTTTTTT. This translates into CASSLRTSGTGELFF.

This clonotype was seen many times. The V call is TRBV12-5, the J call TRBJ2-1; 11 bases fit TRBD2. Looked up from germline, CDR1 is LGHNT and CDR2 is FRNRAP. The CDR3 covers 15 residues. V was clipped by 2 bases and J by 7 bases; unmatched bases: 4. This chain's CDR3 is CASGLLLAGGNEQFF. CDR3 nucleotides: TGTGCTAGTGGTTTGCTTCTAGCGGGAGGTAATGAGCAGTTCTTC.

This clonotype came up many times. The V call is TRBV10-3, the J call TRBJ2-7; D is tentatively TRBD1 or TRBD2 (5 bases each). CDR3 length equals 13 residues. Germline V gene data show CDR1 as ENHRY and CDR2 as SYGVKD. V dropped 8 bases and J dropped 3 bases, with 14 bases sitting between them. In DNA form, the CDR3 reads TGTGCCATCGGGGGTGGGCTACACTACGAGCAGTACTTC. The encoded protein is CAIGGGLHYEQYF.

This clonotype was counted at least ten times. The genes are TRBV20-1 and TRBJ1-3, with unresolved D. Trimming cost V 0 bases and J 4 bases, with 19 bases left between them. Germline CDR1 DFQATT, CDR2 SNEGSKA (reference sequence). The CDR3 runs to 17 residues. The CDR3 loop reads CSARDLDGEATGNTIYF. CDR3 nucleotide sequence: TGCAGTGCTAGAGATCTAGATGGAGAGGCTACGGGAAACACCATATATTTT.

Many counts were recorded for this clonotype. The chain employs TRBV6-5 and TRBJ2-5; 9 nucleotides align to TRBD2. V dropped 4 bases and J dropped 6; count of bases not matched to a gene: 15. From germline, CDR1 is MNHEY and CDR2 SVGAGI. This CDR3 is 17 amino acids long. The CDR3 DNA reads TGTGCCAGCAGTTCTCTCGGACCCGGGACTAGCATGAAGACCCAGTACTTC. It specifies CASSSLGPGTSMKTQYF.

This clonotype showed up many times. The CDR3 DNA reads TGTGCCATCAGTGTGGGGGACAGGGGGTCCTACGAGCAGTACTTC. Translating gives CAISVGDRGSYEQYF. J is TRBJ2-7 and V is TRBV10-3; 11 nucleotides line up with TRBD1. The V gene's germline CDR1 is ENHRY and CDR2 SYGVKD. This CDR3 spans 15 amino acids. Trimming removed 4 bases from V and 1 base from J; junction bases left unmatched: 3.

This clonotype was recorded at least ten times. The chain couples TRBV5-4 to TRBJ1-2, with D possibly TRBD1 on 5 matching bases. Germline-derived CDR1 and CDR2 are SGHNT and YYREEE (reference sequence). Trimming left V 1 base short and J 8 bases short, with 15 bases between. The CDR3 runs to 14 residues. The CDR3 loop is CASSLKGELRGYTF. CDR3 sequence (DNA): TGTGCCAGCAGCTTGAAAGGGGAGTTACGGGGCTACACCTTC.

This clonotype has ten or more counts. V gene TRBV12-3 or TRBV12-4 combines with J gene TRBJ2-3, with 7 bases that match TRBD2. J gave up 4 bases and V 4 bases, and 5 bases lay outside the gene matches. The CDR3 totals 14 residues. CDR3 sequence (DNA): TGTGCCAGCAGTTGGGGGAGGGGCCCAGATACGCAGTATTTT. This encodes CASSWGRGPDTQYF.

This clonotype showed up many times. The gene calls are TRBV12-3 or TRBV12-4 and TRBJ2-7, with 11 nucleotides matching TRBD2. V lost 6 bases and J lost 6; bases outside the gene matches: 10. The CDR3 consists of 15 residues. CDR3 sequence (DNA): TGTGCCAGCAGACGCGCACTAGCGGGAGTCGGCGAGCAGTACTTC. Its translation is CASRRALAGVGEQYF.

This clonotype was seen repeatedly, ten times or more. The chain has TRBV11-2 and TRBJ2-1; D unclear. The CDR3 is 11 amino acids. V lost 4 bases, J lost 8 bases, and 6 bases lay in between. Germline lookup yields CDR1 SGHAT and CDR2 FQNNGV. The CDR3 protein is CASSSPYEQFF. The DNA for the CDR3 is TGTGCCAGCAGCTCCCCCTATGAGCAGTTCTTC.

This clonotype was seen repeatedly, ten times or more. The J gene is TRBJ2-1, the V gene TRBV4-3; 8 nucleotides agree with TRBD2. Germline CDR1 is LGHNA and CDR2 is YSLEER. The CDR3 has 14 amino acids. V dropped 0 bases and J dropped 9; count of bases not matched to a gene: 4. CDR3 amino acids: CASSQDRTSIEQFF. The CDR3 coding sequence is TGCGCCAGCAGCCAAGATAGGACTAGCATTGAGCAGTTCTTC.

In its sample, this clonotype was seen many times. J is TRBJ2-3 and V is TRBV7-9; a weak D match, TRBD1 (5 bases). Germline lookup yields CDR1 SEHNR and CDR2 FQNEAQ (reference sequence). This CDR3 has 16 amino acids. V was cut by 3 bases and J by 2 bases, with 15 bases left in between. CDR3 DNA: TGTGCCAGCAGCTTCAGCCGCGACAGATTCACAGATACGCAGTATTTT. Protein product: CASSFSRDRFTDTQYF.

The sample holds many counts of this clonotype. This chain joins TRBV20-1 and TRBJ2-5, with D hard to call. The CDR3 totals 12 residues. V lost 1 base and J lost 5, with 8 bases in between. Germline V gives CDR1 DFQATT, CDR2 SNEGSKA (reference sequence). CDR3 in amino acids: CSARGGVETQYF. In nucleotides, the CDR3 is TGCAGTGCTAGAGGAGGAGTGGAGACCCAGTACTTC.

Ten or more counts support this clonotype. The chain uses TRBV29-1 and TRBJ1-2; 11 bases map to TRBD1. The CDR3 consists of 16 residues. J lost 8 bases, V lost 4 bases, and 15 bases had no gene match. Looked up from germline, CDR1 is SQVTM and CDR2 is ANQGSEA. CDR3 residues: CSVVPGQGVTSQGYTF. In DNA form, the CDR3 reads TGCAGCGTTGTCCCGGGACAGGGGGTGACGTCCCAAGGCTACACCTTC.

The CDR3 loop reads CASSFPGQGDYEQYF. CDR3 nucleotide sequence: TGTGCCAGCAGTTTCCCAGGACAGGGGGATTACGAGCAGTACTTC. The chain carries TRBV6-2 or TRBV6-3 and TRBJ2-7; 10 bases agree with TRBD1. The CDR3 is 15 amino acids. The V gene's germline CDR1 is MNHEY and CDR2 SVGEGT. J lost 4 bases, V lost 4 bases, and 7 bases had no gene match.

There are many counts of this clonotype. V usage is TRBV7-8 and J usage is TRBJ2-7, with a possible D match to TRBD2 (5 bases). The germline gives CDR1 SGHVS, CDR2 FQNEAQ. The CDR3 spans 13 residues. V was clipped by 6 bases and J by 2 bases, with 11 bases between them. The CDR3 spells CASRRVGAYEQYF. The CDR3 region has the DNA TGTGCCAGCAGACGTGTCGGGGCCTACGAGCAGTACTTC.

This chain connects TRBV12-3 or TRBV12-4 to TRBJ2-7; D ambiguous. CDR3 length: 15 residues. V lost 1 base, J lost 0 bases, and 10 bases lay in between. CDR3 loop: CASSLGIGLSYEQYF. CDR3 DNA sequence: TGTGCCAGCAGTTTAGGGATTGGCCTCTCCTACGAGCAGTACTTC.

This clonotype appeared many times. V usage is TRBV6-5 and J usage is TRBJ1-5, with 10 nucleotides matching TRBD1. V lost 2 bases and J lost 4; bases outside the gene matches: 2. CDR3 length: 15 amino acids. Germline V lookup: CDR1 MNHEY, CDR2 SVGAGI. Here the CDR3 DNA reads TGTGCCAGCAGTTACGGACAGGGGGGGAATCAGCCCCAGCATTTT. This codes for CASSYGQGGNQPQHF.

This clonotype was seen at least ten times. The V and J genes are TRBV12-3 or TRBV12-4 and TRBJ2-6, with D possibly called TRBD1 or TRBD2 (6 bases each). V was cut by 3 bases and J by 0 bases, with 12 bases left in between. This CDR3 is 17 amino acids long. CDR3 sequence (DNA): TGTGCCAGCAGTTTGGGGGGCTCTAGCTCTGGGGCCAACGTCCTGACTTTC. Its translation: CASSLGGSSSGANVLTF.

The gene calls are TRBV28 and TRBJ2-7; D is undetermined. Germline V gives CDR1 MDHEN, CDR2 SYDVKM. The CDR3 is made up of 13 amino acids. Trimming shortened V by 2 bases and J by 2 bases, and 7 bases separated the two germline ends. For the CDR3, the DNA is TGTGCCAGCAGTTTAATACAGACCTACGAGCAGTACTTC. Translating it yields CASSLIQTYEQYF. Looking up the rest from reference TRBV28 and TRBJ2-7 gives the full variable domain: DVKVTQSSRYLVKRTGEKVFLECVQDMDHENMFWYRQDPGLGLRLIYFSYDVKMKEKGDIPEGYSVSREKKERFSLILESASTNQTSMYLCASSLIQTYEQYFGPGTRLTVT.

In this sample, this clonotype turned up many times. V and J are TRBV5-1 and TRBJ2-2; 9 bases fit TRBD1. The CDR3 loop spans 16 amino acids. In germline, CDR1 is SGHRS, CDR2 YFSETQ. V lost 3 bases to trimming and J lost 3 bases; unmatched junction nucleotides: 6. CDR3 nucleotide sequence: TGCGCCAGCAGCTCTAAATGGACAGGGGACACCGGGGAGCTGTTTTTT. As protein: CASSSKWTGDTGELFF.

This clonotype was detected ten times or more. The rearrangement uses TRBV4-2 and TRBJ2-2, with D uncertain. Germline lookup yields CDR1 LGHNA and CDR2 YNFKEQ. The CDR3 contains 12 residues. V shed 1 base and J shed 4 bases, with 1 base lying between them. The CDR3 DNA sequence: TGTGCCAGCAGCCAAGCCACCGGGGAGCTGTTTTTT. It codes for CASSQATGELFF.

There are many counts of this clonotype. CDR3 bases: TGCAGCGTTATTTTGGCAATAGCGCTAGCCAAAAACATTCAGTACTTC. As protein: CSVILAIALAKNIQYF. The rearrangement joins TRBV29-1 to TRBJ2-4; maybe TRBD2 (5 bases). With 5 bases removed from V and 0 bases from J, the gap between germline ends came to 17 bases. The CDR3 length is 16 residues. CDR1 and CDR2 from the germline V gene are SQVTM and ANQGSEA.

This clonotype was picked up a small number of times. In DNA, the CDR3 is TGCAGCGTTGAACTAGCGGGAGGTAATGAGCAGTTCTTC. Residues: CSVELAGGNEQFF. V and J are TRBV29-1 and TRBJ2-1, with 11 bases identical to TRBD2. The CDR3 loop spans 13 amino acids. The trim removed 2 bases at V and 7 bases at J, leaving 1 base unmatched. Germline CDR1 SQVTM, CDR2 ANQGSEA.

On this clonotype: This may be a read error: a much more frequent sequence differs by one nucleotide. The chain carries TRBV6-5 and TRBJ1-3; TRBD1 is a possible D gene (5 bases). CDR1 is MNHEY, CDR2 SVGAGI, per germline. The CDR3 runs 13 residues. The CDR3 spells CAGSTPGGNTIYF. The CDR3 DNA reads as TGTGCCGGCAGTACCCCAGGGGGAAACACCATATATTTT.

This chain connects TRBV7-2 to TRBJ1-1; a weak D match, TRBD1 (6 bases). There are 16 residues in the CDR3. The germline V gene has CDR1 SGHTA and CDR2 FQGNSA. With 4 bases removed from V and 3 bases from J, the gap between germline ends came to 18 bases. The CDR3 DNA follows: TGTGCCAGCAGCTCACCGCTCGACAGGTTGTACACTGAAGCTTTCTTT. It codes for CASSSPLDRLYTEAFF.

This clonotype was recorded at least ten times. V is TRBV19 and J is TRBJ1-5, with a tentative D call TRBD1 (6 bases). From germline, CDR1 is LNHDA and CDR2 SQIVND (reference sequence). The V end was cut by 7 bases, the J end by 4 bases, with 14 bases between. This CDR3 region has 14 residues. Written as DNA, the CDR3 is TGTGCCAGTAACTATGGCAGGGGAAATCAGCCCCAGCATTTT. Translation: CASNYGRGNQPQHF.

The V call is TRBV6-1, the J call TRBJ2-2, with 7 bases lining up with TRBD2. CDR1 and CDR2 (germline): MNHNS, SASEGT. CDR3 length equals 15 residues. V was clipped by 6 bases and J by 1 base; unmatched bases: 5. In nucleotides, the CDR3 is TGTGCCAGCAGGGGGGGGAGCAGGAACACCGGGGAGCTGTTTTTT. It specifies CASRGGSRNTGELFF.

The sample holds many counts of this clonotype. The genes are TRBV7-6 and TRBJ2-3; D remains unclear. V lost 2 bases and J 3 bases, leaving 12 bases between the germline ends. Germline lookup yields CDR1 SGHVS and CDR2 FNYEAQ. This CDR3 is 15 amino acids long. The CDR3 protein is CASSLSLGVTDTQYF. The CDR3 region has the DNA TGTGCCAGCAGCTTATCTCTTGGCGTAACAGATACGCAGTATTTT.

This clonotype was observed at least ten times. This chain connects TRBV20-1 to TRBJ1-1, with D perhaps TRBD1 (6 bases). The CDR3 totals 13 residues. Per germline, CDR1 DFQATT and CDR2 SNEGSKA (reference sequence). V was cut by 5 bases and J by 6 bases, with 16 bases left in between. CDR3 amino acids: CSAHTGYSAEAFF. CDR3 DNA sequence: TGCAGTGCTCATACAGGGTATTCCGCTGAAGCTTTCTTT.